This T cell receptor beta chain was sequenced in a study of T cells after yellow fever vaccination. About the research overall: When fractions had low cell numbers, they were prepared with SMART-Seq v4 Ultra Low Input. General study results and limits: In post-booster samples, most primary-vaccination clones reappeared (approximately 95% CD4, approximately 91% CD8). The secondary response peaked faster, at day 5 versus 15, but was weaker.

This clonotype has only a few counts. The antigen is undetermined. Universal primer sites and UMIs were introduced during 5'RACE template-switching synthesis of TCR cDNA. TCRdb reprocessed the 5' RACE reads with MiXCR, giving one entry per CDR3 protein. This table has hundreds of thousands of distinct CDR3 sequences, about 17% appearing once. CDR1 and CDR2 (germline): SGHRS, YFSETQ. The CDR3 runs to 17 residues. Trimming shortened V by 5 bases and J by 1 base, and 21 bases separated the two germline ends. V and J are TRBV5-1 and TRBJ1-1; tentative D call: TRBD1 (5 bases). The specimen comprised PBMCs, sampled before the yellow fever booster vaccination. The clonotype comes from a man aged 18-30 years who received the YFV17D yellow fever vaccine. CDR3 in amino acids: CASSEVPGVGKNTEAFF. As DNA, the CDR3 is TGCGCCAGCAGTGAGGTGCCGGGGGTAGGTAAGAACACTGAAGCTTTCTTT.